This TCR beta chain was observed in a study of early stage breast cancer tumors. Germline CDR1 and CDR2: LNHDA and SQIVND (reference sequence). This CDR3 is built from 12 residues. V was shortened by 5 bases and J by 5 bases, with 9 bases between the two germline ends. TCRdb's table, derived via immunoSEQ multiplex PCR, lists solely in-frame clones and lacks some. Counted here are tens of thousands of clones, over 60% occurring once; the ten biggest clones make up approximately 3.6%. The source is a person younger than 45 with breast cancer. The chain recombines TRBV19 with TRBJ1-1; D call uncertain. Material: blood. The CDR3: CASSSYGTEAFF. CDR3 DNA: TGTGCCAGTAGTTCGTATGGGACTGAAGCTTTCTTT.